This T cell receptor (beta chain) was sequenced during a study of T cell repertoires in cytomegalovirus infection (dated by TCRdb to the late 2010s). In terms of the full investigation: The peptide stimulations were aimed at well-studied HLA-B-restricted epitopes as well as recently identified HLA-C-restricted CMV epitopes, whose presentation resists viral immunomodulation. Donor HLA type was relevant to the analysis, as public TCR beta signatures indicated carriage of CMV infection together with the matching HLA type.

What the work shows at the level of the full study, not this receptor alone: In the ex vivo response, HLA-C-restricted CMV-specific TCR beta clonotypes were dominant, and in two of eight donors the single most frequent clonotype came from this HLA-C-restricted group. Cumulative frequency of public TCR beta family members discriminated carriers of CMV infection plus the relevant HLA type in this cohort and an independent roughly 330-donor cohort.

Including cysteine and phenylalanine, the CDR3 has 15 amino acids. Only the CDR3 portion is preserved as DNA: 45 bases, with reading frame beginning at the first base. The junction carries 10 bases between V and J, which are trimmed by 0 bases and 1 base respectively. From the germline V gene, CDR1 is MNHEY and CDR2 is SVGEGT. TCRdb records Illumina HiSeq 1500 as the sequencer. TCRdb's own reprocessing of the public reads used fastp at Q25 and MiXCR and kept productive beta chains. Rows are unified per CDR3 protein, each entry keeping the most common DNA and genes. Recorded for this sample are approximately 350,000 distinct CDR3 sequences; roughly 34% of them occurred a single time. The ten largest clones represent roughly 13% of the sample. This clonotype has a count of ten or more. The antigen it binds to is not known. No base quality information exists; no much larger clone differs at one position.

The treatment or condition label on this specimen signifies: in vitro stimulation with specific CMV peptide epitopes to enrich CMV-specific T cells. The chain joins TRBV6-2 or TRBV6-3 to TRBJ2-7; the D region may be TRBD1 or TRBD2, each matching 6 bases equally. This TCR was recovered from a human donor in good health (CMV status not recorded). Some clones in this sample may be carry-over from other donors' samples. The sequenced sample was cultured PBMCs, obtained from culture after CMV antigen stimulation. The encoded CDR3 is CASSYSGGASYEQYF. The sequenced DNA is TGTGCCAGCAGTTACTCGGGGGGCGCGTCCTACGAGCAGTACTTC.